This section outlines one TCR beta chain sequence together with its context. TCRdb called the 5' RACE reads again in MiXCR, with one record for every CDR3 protein. This table has some 660,000 distinct CDR3 sequences, less than 10% appearing once. This record comes from a study of identical twins. These data also formed part of another study, on yellow fever vaccine responses in identical twins.

This clonotype was obtained from a woman aged 18 to 35 in good health. Material for sequencing was PBMCs.

The CDR3 bases are TGTGCCAGCTTTACGCGGGGGGGCTCTGGAAACACCATATATTTT. Its protein product is CASFTRGGSGNTIYF. The chain employs TRBV6-1 and TRBJ1-3; possibly TRBD1 for D (5 bases). The length of the CDR3 is 15 residues. Germline V gives CDR1 MNHNS, CDR2 SASEGT. The ends were cut back, 8 bases at V and 0 bases at J, with 14 bases in the middle.